Listed here is a single TCR beta chain. Profiled with immunoSEQ multiplex PCR; TCRdb holds only in-frame clones, not every one. The sample gives 70,000 or so clones, just over 90% of which show up once; 0.4% to 0.45% is in the top ten. This entry is derived from a study of T cell changes during pregnancy in multiple sclerosis. V gave up 8 bases and J gave up 2 bases; unmatched junction bases: 6. There are 14 residues in the CDR3. CDR1 is MNHEY, CDR2 SMNVEV, per germline (reference sequence). Sequencing used CD4+ T cells from peripheral blood mononuclear cells, obtained before pregnancy. The rearrangement links TRBV27 to TRBJ2-1; TRBD2 aligns across 7 bases. The receptor was derived from a female donor with multiple sclerosis, enrolled in a pregnancy study. The CDR3 DNA reads TGTGCCAGCTGGGCTAGCGGTACCTACAATGAGCAGTTCTTC. Protein: CASWASGTYNEQFF.